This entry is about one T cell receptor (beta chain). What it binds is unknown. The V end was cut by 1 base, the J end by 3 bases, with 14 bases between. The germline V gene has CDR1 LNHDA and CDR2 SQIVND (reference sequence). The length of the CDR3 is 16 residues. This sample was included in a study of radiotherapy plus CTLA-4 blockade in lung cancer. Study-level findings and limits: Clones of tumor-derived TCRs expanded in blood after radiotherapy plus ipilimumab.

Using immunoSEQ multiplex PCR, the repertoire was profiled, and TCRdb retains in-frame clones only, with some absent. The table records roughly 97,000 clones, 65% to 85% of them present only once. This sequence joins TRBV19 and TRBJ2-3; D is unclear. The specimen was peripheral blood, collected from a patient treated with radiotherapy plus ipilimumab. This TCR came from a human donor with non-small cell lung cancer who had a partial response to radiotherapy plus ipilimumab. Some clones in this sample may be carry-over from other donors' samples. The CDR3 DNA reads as TGTGCCAGTAGTATAGGTACAGCCACCAGAACAGATACGCAGTATTTT. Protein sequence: CASSIGTATRTDTQYF.